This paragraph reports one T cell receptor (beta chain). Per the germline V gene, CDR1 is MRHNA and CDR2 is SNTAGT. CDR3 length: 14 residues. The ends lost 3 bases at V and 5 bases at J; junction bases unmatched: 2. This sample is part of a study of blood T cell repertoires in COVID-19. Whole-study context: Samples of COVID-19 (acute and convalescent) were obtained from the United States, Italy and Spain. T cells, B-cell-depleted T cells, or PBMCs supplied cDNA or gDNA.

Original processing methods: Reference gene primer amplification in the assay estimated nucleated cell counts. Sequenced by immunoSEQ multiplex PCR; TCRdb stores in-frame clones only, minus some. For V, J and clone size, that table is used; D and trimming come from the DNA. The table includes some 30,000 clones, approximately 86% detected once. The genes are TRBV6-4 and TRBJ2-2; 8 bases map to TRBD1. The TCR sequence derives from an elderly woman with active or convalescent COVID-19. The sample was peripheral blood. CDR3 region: CASSDQGATGELFF. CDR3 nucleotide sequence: TGTGCCAGCAGTGATCAGGGGGCAACCGGGGAGCTGTTTTTT.